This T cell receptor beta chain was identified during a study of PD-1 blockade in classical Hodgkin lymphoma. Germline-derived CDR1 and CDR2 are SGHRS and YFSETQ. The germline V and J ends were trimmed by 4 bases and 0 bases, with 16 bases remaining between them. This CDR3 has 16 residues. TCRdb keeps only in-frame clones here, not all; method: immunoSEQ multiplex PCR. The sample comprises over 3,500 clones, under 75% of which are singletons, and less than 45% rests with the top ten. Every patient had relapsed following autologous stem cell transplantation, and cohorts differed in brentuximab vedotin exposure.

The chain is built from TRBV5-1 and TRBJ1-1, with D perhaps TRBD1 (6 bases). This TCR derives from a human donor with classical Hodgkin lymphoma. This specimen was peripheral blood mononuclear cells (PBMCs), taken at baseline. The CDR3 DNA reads TGCGCCAGCAGCCGACCAGGGGAGGGAATGAACACTGAAGCTTTCTTT. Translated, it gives CASSRPGEGMNTEAFF.